This entry lists 18 T cell receptor beta chains sequenced from one sample in a study of response to subunit inactivated influenza vaccine. TCRdb reprocessed the RT-PCR reads with MiXCR, giving one entry per CDR3 protein. The profile shows 490,000 or so distinct CDR3 sequences, less than 8% of them singletons. The sample here was PBMCs from blood, taken around 2 years after vaccination. These receptors were collected from a man between 50 and 75 years old who received an inactivated influenza vaccine.

This clonotype came up a few times. The V call is TRBV3-1, the J call TRBJ2-3; TRBD2 matches at 9 bases. CDR1 and CDR2 from the germline V gene are LGHDT and YNNKEL (reference sequence). CDR3 length equals 16 residues. V shed 3 bases and J 0 bases; nucleotides not matched to a gene: 4. The CDR3 loop reads CASSHSGRPSTDTQYF. DNA of the CDR3: TGTGCCAGCAGCCACAGCGGGAGGCCTAGCACAGATACGCAGTATTTT.

The chain recombines TRBV20-1 with TRBJ2-7; either TRBD1 or TRBD2 may supply D (5 bases each). This CDR3 region has 12 residues. V lost 1 base and J 7 bases, leaving 11 bases between the germline ends. CDR1 DFQATT and CDR2 SNEGSKA come from the germline V gene (reference sequence). CDR3 coding DNA: TGCAGTGCTAGAGTGGGGGTCGAAGAGCAGTACTTC. Its translation: CSARVGVEEQYF.

Worth noting for this clonotype: A much larger clone differs by one base, so this may be a read error. The rearrangement links TRBV4-2 to TRBJ2-3; 10 bases fit TRBD2. The V segment lost 6 bases and the J segment 5 bases; nucleotides outside the gene matches: 11. The CDR3 length is 16 residues. Germline assignment: CDR1 LGHNA and CDR2 YNFKEQ. For the CDR3, the DNA is TGTGCCAGCAGTCCGGCTAGCGGGAGTTTGGTAGATACGCAGTATTTT. Translation gives CASSPASGSLVDTQYF.

Only a few counts were recorded for this clonotype. The chain employs TRBV7-2 and TRBJ1-2; D remains ambiguous. V gave up 3 bases and J gave up 10 bases, with 9 bases separating them. The CDR3 sequence is 11 residues long. Germline assignment: CDR1 SGHTA and CDR2 FQGNSA. The CDR3: CASSFARNYTF. The CDR3 DNA follows: TGTGCCAGCAGCTTTGCGCGGAACTACACCTTC.

This clonotype came up many times. The genes are TRBV20-1 and TRBJ1-2; D is possibly TRBD1 (6 bases). The CDR3 has 13 amino acids. Germline CDR1 is DFQATT and CDR2 is SNEGSKA (reference sequence). V gave up 6 bases and J gave up 5 bases, with 16 bases separating them. The CDR3 DNA reads TGCAGTGCCGTACAGGGTGGTTGGTATGGCTACACCTTC. Translating gives CSAVQGGWYGYTF.

The V and J genes are TRBV2 and TRBJ1-3; D is ambiguous. CDR3 length: 16 amino acids. V was clipped by 3 bases and J by 2 bases, with 14 bases between them. Germline values: CDR1 SNHLY, CDR2 FYNNEI. CDR3 region: CASSEIGVLAGNTIYF. Written as DNA, the CDR3 is TGTGCCAGCAGTGAGATTGGGGTGTTGGCTGGAAACACCATATATTTT.

The chain is built from TRBV5-6 and TRBJ2-7, with TRBD1 identical over 7 bases. Germline loops: CDR1 SGHDT, CDR2 YYEEEE. This CDR3 is 14 amino acids long. V lost 2 bases to trimming and J lost 2 bases; unmatched junction nucleotides: 4. The DNA for the CDR3 is TGTGCCAGCAGCTTACCAGGGACAGCCTACGAGCAGTACTTC. This encodes CASSLPGTAYEQYF.

The table lists this clonotype with many counts. This chain connects TRBV7-2 to TRBJ1-2, with D uncertain. CDR3 length: 13 residues. The V and J ends lost 5 bases and 5 bases respectively, with 12 bases between them. Germline CDR1 reads SGHTA; CDR2 reads FQGNSA. This CDR3 is CASSEDGVYGYTF. The CDR3 DNA reads as TGTGCCAGCAGCGAAGACGGAGTATATGGCTACACCTTC.

V gene TRBV6-1 combines with J gene TRBJ2-2, with D perhaps matching TRBD2 (5 bases). The CDR3 is made up of 17 amino acids. The germline V gene encodes CDR1 MNHNS and CDR2 SASEGT. Trimming shortened V by 3 bases and J by 1 base, and 15 bases separated the two germline ends. DNA for the CDR3: TGTGCCAGCAGTGATACGGCGGGCGGTAAGAACACCGGGGAGCTGTTTTTT. This gives the protein CASSDTAGGKNTGELFF.

Ten or more counts support this clonotype. V gene TRBV28 combines with J gene TRBJ2-7; a weak D match, TRBD1 (6 bases). This CDR3 region has 13 residues. Germline CDR1 MDHEN, CDR2 SYDVKM. The germline V and J ends were trimmed by 2 bases and 3 bases, with 8 bases remaining between them. CDR3 amino acids: CASSLLQGYEQYF. CDR3 DNA sequence: TGTGCCAGCAGTTTACTACAGGGCTACGAGCAGTACTTC.

The rearrangement uses TRBV28 and TRBJ2-6; weak D call: TRBD2 (5 bases). CDR3 length equals 14 residues. Germline CDR1 is MDHEN and CDR2 is SYDVKM. Trimming took off 7 bases at V and 7 bases at J, with 14 bases between the two ends. The CDR3 bases are TGTGCCAGCACCCTCGGAGGAGGAGCCAACGTCCTGACTTTC. Its translation: CASTLGGGANVLTF.

The J gene is TRBJ2-1, the V gene TRBV19; TRBD1 agrees at 7 bases. Germline CDR1 LNHDA, CDR2 SQIVND (reference sequence). V lost 6 bases and J lost 9; bases outside the gene matches: 14. The length of the CDR3 is 15 residues. CDR3 in DNA: TGTGCCAGTAGCTTACCGGGACAGCAAGGAGGTGAGCAGTTCTTC. This codes for CASSLPGQQGGEQFF.

The chain couples TRBV7-8 to TRBJ2-3; 11 bases agree with TRBD2. The germline CDR1 and CDR2 sequences are SGHVS and FQNEAQ. The trim removed 4 bases at V and 4 bases at J, leaving 7 bases unmatched. The CDR3 is 16 residues long. The DNA of the CDR3 is TGTGCCAGCAGCTCCTTAGCGGGGGGGCACGCAGATACGCAGTATTTT. Encoded protein: CASSSLAGGHADTQYF.

The chain employs TRBV29-1 and TRBJ1-1; D is perhaps TRBD1 (6 bases). The germline V and J ends were trimmed by 6 bases and 6 bases, with 17 bases remaining between them. CDR3 length equals 13 residues. The germline V gene has CDR1 SQVTM and CDR2 ANQGSEA. CDR3 DNA sequence: TGCAGCGTGAGGGCGGAGGGGGATGCTGAAGCTTTCTTT. Its protein is CSVRAEGDAEAFF.

This clonotype was counted only a few times. The chain carries TRBV30 and TRBJ2-7; no clear D. CDR3 length: 16 residues. Germline lookup yields CDR1 GTSNPN and CDR2 SVGIG (reference sequence). The V end lost 3 bases, the J end lost 0 bases, and 18 bases lay between the germline ends. CDR3 loop: CAWSYSADRPSYEQYF. CDR3 in DNA: TGTGCCTGGAGCTACAGTGCGGACCGGCCCTCCTACGAGCAGTACTTC. The full variable domain, in which reference TRBV30 and TRBJ2-7 provide the parts outside the CDR3, is SQTIHQWPATLVQPVGSPLSLECTVEGTSNPNLYWYRQAAGRGLQLLFYSVGIGQISSEVPQNLSASRPQDRQFILSSKKLLLSDSGFYLCAWSYSADRPSYEQYFGPGTRLTVT.

This clonotype occurred a few times. The genes are TRBV4-2 and TRBJ2-2; TRBD2 matches at 12 bases. The CDR3 totals 15 residues. V trimming: 0 bases; J trimming: 10 bases; junction bases outside the gene matches: 3. Per germline, CDR1 LGHNA and CDR2 YNFKEQ. The CDR3 spells CASSQELAGGAELFF. Written as DNA, the CDR3 is TGTGCCAGCAGCCAAGAACTAGCGGGAGGAGCGGAGCTGTTTTTT.

This clonotype was detected a few times. J is TRBJ1-1 and V is TRBV11-2, with 8 nucleotides matching TRBD1. V trimming: 10 bases; J trimming: 0 bases; junction bases outside the gene matches: 4. The CDR3 covers 13 residues. Germline loops: CDR1 SGHAT, CDR2 FQNNGV. CDR3 in DNA: TGTGCCACGCGGACAGGGCTGAACACTGAAGCTTTCTTT. Encoded protein: CATRTGLNTEAFF.

The genes are TRBV5-6 and TRBJ2-7, with unresolved D. The CDR3 runs to 11 residues. Germline V gives CDR1 SGHDT, CDR2 YYEEEE. V lost 2 bases, J lost 6 bases, and 6 bases lay in between. CDR3 sequence (DNA): TGTGCCAGCAGCTTCGGGTTCGAGCAGTACTTC. Residues: CASSFGFEQYF.